The clone carrying this T cell receptor (beta chain) appeared a few times. Its matching antigen is unknown. In TCRdb, the RACE reads were re-called with MiXCR into one record per CDR3 protein. This sample has just over 350,000 distinct CDR3 sequences, with around 6% found just once. This entry comes from a study of human T cells and chemical hapten exposure. Overall study context: DPC at 2% was the sensitizing agent, placed on roughly 2 cm by roughly 2 cm of upper inner arm skin. General study results and limits: Expanded TCRs showed more large CDR3 clusters than pre-sensitization or healthy control sets.

Time point denoted: patch test 2, 6 weeks after DPC sensitization. Sample treatment: therapeutic diphenylcyclopropenone sensitization with weekly scalp DPC. It was unfractionated whole blood from which total RNA was extracted. Germline CDR1 and CDR2: SGHTA and FQGNSA. The CDR3 extends over 15 amino acids. The ends were cut back, 2 bases at V and 5 bases at J, with 15 bases in the middle. Sequencing used whole blood, obtained in connection with sensitization to the hapten diphenylcyclopropenone (DPC). The rearrangement uses TRBV7-2 and TRBJ1-1, with D perhaps TRBD1 (6 bases). The receptor was isolated from a woman aged 18-29 years with alopecia areata. Some clones in this sample may be carry-over from other donors' samples. CDR3 nucleotides: TGTGCCAGCAGCTTATTCGGGGGCGCGGAAACTGAAGCTTTCTTT. Residues: CASSLFGGAETEAFF.